A selection of T cell receptor beta chains follows, all from one sample in a study of read filtering for tumor transcriptome and immune sequencing. TCRdb independently ran MiXCR on the reads; one entry per CDR3 protein. The sample lists about 58,000 distinct CDR3 sequences, about 12% seen once, with 16% in the top ten. The sequenced material came from a population of CD138-negative cells sorted from bone marrow. The receptors originated from a donor aged 40 or over with multiple myeloma. Both conserved end residues are part of each CDR3. Fields, in order: CDR3 length, V gene, clone size, J gene, D gene, CDR3 protein, CDR3 DNA. A D gene is named only where the DNA matches it firmly. Part of the rows lack a size; the others show once, few, many or a class for expanded clones.

>15|TRBV20-1|many|TRBJ2-3|TRBD2
CSARAGEISTDTQYF
TGCAGTGCTAGGGCGGGGGAGATAAGCACAGATACGCAGTATTTT
>13|TRBV5-1|-|TRBJ1-5|-
CASGIGGAQPQHF
TGCGCCAGCGGTATCGGGGGGGCTCAGCCCCAGCATTTT
>13|TRBV6-2/TRBV6-3|-|TRBJ1-2|-
CASSYGPNYGYTF
TGTGCCAGCAGTTACGGTCCTAACTATGGCTACACCTTC
>18|TRBV27|many|TRBJ2-1|TRBD1
CASNAGTVERSSYNEQFF
TGTGCCAGCAACGCTGGGACAGTAGAACGTAGCTCCTACAATGAGCAGTTCTTC
>16|TRBV7-3|many|TRBJ1-5|-
CASSFGPGQGKQPQHF
-
>16|TRBV18|many|TRBJ2-5|TRBD1
CASSPLPGQRRETQYF
TGTGCCAGCTCACCATTGCCGGGACAGCGGAGGGAGACCCAGTACTTC
>12|TRBV3-1|many|TRBJ2-3|-
CASSPLPDTQYF
TGTGCCAGCAGCCCACTACCAGATACGCAGTATTTT
>15|TRBV7-2|many|TRBJ2-1|-
CASTSRSSSYNEQFF
TGTGCCAGCACCAGTCGTTCGAGCTCCTACAATGAGCAGTTCTTC
>15|TRBV10-3|many|TRBJ1-4|TRBD1
CAISETDRKNEELFF
TGTGCCATCAGTGAGACGGACAGGAAGAATGAAGAACTGTTTTTT
>11|TRBV5-4|many|TRBJ1-1|-
CASAGNTEAFF
TGTGCCAGTGCAGGGAACACTGAAGCTTTCTTT
>15|TRBV3-1|many|TRBJ1-5|TRBD1
CASSQATGGNQPQHF
TGTGCCAGCAGCCAAGCGACAGGGGGCAATCAGCCCCAGCATTTT
>15|TRBV7-2|many|TRBJ2-7|-
CASSLRGVGRYEQYF
TGTGCCAGCAGCTTAAGGGGAGTGGGTCGTTACGAGCAGTACTTC
>14|TRBV7-2|many|TRBJ2-1|-
CASSLVVEGHEQFF
TGTGCCAGCAGCTTAGTTGTGGAGGGGCATGAGCAGTTCTTC
>16|TRBV9|many|TRBJ2-3|TRBD2
CASSVGAGGPTDTQYF
TGTGCCAGCAGCGTAGGCGCGGGGGGCCCCACAGATACGCAGTATTTT
>16|TRBV6-5|many|TRBJ2-7|TRBD1
CASSYLRGDRDYEQYF
TGTGCCAGCAGTTACTTAAGAGGGGACAGGGATTACGAGCAGTACTTC
>16|TRBV4-2|many|TRBJ2-2|-
CASSQEGGANTGELFF
TGTGCCAGCAGCCAAGAGGGGGGGGCTAACACCGGGGAGCTGTTTTTT
>12|TRBV3-1|many|TRBJ2-7|-
CASSQFSYEQYF
TGTGCCAGCAGCCAATTTAGTTACGAGCAGTACTTC
>15|TRBV20-1|many|TRBJ1-2|TRBD1
CSAYGAGQGFDGYTF
TGCAGTGCCTATGGGGCGGGACAGGGTTTTGACGGCTACACCTTC
>11|TRBV11-2|many|TRBJ1-1|-
CASSAERGAFF
TGTGCCAGCAGCGCAGAACGGGGGGCTTTCTTT
>14|TRBV5-1|many|TRBJ1-1|-
CASSLGALNTEAFF
TGCGCCAGCAGCTTGGGAGCCCTGAACACTGAAGCTTTCTTT
>13|TRBV6-2/TRBV6-3|many|TRBJ2-5|-
CASRLVGKETQYF
TGTGCCAGCCGACTAGTTGGAAAAGAGACCCAGTACTTC
>15|TRBV6-2/TRBV6-3|many|TRBJ2-7|-
CASSYKQGLHYEQYF
TGTGCCAGCAGTTACAAACAGGGATTACACTACGAGCAGTACTTC
>12|TRBV11-2|many|TRBJ2-7|-
CASSFALYEQYF
TGTGCCAGCAGCTTCGCCTTGTACGAGCAGTACTTC
>17|TRBV27|few|TRBJ2-6|TRBD1
CAGSRDRGDSVANVLTF
TGTGCCGGCAGTCGGGACAGGGGAGATAGTGTGGCCAACGTCCTGACTTTC
>13|TRBV4-2|many|TRBJ1-5|-
CASSQATDQPQHF
TGTGCCAGCAGCCAAGCGACAGATCAGCCCCAGCATTTT
>18|TRBV5-5|many|TRBJ2-1|TRBD2
CASSPRSPTSGGLGEQFF
TGTGCCAGCAGCCCCCGGTCCCCGACTAGCGGGGGCTTGGGTGAGCAGTTCTTC
>14|TRBV20-1|many|TRBJ2-7|TRBD2
CSARGGGRGPEQYF
TGCAGTGCTAGAGGGGGGGGGAGGGGACCCGAGCAGTACTTC
>14|TRBV11-3|many|TRBJ2-3|-
CASSLVGEGYTQYF
TGTGCCAGCAGCTTAGTTGGGGAAGGCTATACGCAGTATTTT
>12|TRBV15|-|TRBJ1-3|-
CATREDGNTIYF
TGTGCCACCCGGGAAGATGGAAACACCATATATTTT
>10|TRBV29-1|many|TRBJ2-3|-
CSVWADTQYF
TGCAGCGTTTGGGCAGATACGCAGTATTTT
>13|TRBV6-4|many|TRBJ1-1|-
CASSVPGNTEAFF
TGTGCCAGCAGTGTACCGGGGAACACTGAAGCTTTCTTT
>17|TRBV4-1|many|TRBJ1-1|-
CASSQEEREGLNTEAFF
TGCGCCAGCAGCCAAGAGGAAAGGGAAGGGTTGAACACTGAAGCTTTCTTT
>17|TRBV3-1|few|TRBJ1-2|-
CASSQVGGGALSYGYTF
TGTGCCAGCAGCCAAGTGGGGGGGGGGGCGTTAAGCTATGGCTACACCTTC
>15|TRBV5-1|many|TRBJ2-5|-
CASSLAQEGWETQYF
TGCGCCAGCAGCTTGGCCCAGGAGGGATGGGAGACCCAGTACTTC
>17|TRBV21-1|many|TRBJ2-3|-
CASSPPQDASRTDTQYF
TGTGCCAGCAGCCCCCCACAGGATGCGAGCCGCACAGATACGCAGTATTTT
>15|TRBV7-8|many|TRBJ1-5|TRBD1
CASSSPGGVEQPQHF
TGTGCCAGCAGTTCGCCAGGGGGCGTCGAGCAGCCCCAGCATTTT
>13|TRBV6-2/TRBV6-3|many|TRBJ2-5|-
CASILGGAETQYF
TGTGCCAGCATCTTGGGGGGGGCAGAGACCCAGTACTTC
>16|TRBV18|many|TRBJ2-1|TRBD2
CASSPPRTSGGSEQFF
TGTGCCAGCTCACCCCCCCGGACTAGCGGGGGCTCTGAGCAGTTCTTC
>14|TRBV7-9|few|TRBJ1-1|-
CASSFTGKPSEAFF
TGTGCCAGCAGCTTCACCGGGAAGCCTTCAGAAGCTTTCTTT
>18|TRBV29-1|many|TRBJ2-6|-
CSVVTGPGLLNGANVLTF
TGCAGCGTTGTGACCGGTCCGGGTCTTTTAAACGGGGCCAACGTCCTGACTTTC
>16|TRBV11-1|-|TRBJ2-7|TRBD2
CASSTAGLVTSYEQYF
TGTGCCAGCAGCACCGCCGGACTAGTTACCTCCTACGAGCAGTACTTC
>15|TRBV27|many|TRBJ1-5|-
CASSLGRAFSQPQHF
TGTGCCAGCAGTTTGGGTAGGGCCTTTTCTCAGCCCCAGCATTTT
>11|TRBV27|many|TRBJ1-4|-
CASKVGEKLFF
TGTGCCAGCAAGGTCGGCGAAAAACTGTTTTTT
>16|TRBV7-2|many|TRBJ2-1|TRBD2
CASSPYLAGAYNEQFF
TGTGCCAGCAGTCCCTACCTGGCGGGGGCCTACAATGAGCAGTTCTTC
>13|TRBV29-1|many|TRBJ2-1|-
CSVEKVGYNEQFF
TGCAGCGTTGAAAAGGTGGGGTACAATGAGCAGTTCTTC
>17|TRBV5-1|many|TRBJ2-1|TRBD2
CASSSLRGGSRDNEQFF
TGCGCCAGCAGTAGTTTGCGGGGGGGCTCACGGGACAATGAGCAGTTCTTC
>14|TRBV5-1|few|TRBJ1-1|TRBD1
CASSSGQSQILAFF
TGCGCCAGCAGTTCGGGACAGAGCCAGATTCTGGCTTTCTTT
>12|TRBV20-1|many|TRBJ2-1|-
CSAAYRRNEQFF
TGCAGTGCTGCCTATCGACGCAATGAGCAGTTCTTC
>15|TRBV11-2|many|TRBJ2-3|-
CASSLVFSDTDTQYF
TGTGCCAGCAGCTTAGTATTCTCGGACACAGATACGCAGTATTTT
>16|TRBV6-1|many|TRBJ1-3|TRBD1
CASTAGTGDSGNTIYF
TGTGCCAGCACCGCGGGAACAGGGGACTCTGGAAACACCATATATTTT
>13|TRBV29-1|many|TRBJ2-1|TRBD1
CSVTGGYYNEQFF
TGCAGCGTTACAGGGGGATATTACAATGAGCAGTTCTTC
>15|TRBV9|many|TRBJ2-5|-
CASSVAWQGIQTQYF
TGTGCCAGCAGCGTAGCTTGGCAGGGTATACAGACCCAGTACTTC